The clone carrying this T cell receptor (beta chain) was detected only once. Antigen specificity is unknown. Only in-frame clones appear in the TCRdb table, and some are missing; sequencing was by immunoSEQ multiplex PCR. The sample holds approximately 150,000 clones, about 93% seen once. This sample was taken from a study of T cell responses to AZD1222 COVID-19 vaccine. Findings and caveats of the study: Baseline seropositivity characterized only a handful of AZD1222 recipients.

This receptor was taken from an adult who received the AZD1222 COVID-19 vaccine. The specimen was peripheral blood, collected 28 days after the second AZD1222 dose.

CDR3 nucleotide sequence: TGTGCCAGCAGCTTTAGGAATTTCTATGGCTACACCTTC. Residues: CASSFRNFYGYTF. The chain recombines TRBV7-9 with TRBJ1-2; D gene ambiguous. The CDR3 runs 13 residues. Germline V lookup: CDR1 SEHNR, CDR2 FQNEAQ (reference sequence). The germline V and J ends were trimmed by 3 bases and 4 bases, with 9 bases remaining between them.